The 7 T cell receptor beta chains reported below all come from one sample, sequenced in a study of shared clonotypes between healthy human individuals. CD45RO-negative, CCR7-positively selected cells formed the naive CD8 fraction, excluding terminally differentiated effector memory CD45RA+ cells. Sequenced by immunoSEQ multiplex PCR; TCRdb stores in-frame clones only, minus some. The sample includes about 2 million clones, approximately 94% of them seen just once. Sequencing was carried out using naive CD8+ T cells sorted from blood. The receptors stem from a man between 18 and 35 years old in good health.

The rearrangement joins TRBV28 to TRBJ1-1, with a possible D match to TRBD1 (6 bases). The CDR3 runs 18 residues. Germline assignment: CDR1 MDHEN and CDR2 SYDVKM. Trimming cost V 3 bases and J 4 bases, with 24 bases left between them. CDR3 sequence: CASSFPRGGAFIVTEAFF. Written as DNA, the CDR3 is TGTGCCAGCAGTTTCCCGAGGGGGGGGGCCTTCATAGTCACTGAAGCTTTCTTT.

A note on this clone: The same CDR3 is also encoded by other DNA sequences in this sample. The rearrangement uses TRBV11-2 and TRBJ1-4; D call uncertain. The CDR3 spans 13 residues. From germline, CDR1 is SGHAT and CDR2 FQNNGV. The V end was cut by 1 base, the J end by 8 bases, with 8 bases between. CDR3 amino acids: CASSLAGGEKLFF. CDR3 nucleotide sequence: TGTGCCAGCAGCTTAGCGGGAGGCGAAAAACTGTTTTTT.

This chain uses TRBV5-4 with TRBJ2-1; 10 nucleotides line up with TRBD1. V lost 5 bases, J lost 9 bases, and 2 bases stayed unmatched. The CDR3 sequence is 12 residues long. Germline CDR1 is SGHNT and CDR2 is YYREEE (reference sequence). The CDR3: CASRRTGGEQFF. The DNA of the CDR3 is TGTGCCAGCAGGCGGACAGGGGGTGAGCAGTTCTTC.

The chain employs TRBV5-1 and TRBJ2-7, with TRBD1 matching 9 bases. The CDR3 runs to 15 residues. CDR1 is SGHRS, CDR2 YFSETQ, per germline. Trimming cost V 4 bases and J 0 bases; bases outside gene matches: 5. The CDR3 here is CASSRQGVSSYEQYF. CDR3 DNA: TGCGCCAGCAGCCGACAGGGGGTGAGCTCCTACGAGCAGTACTTC.

The CDR3 region is CATLRDNRQFF. CDR3 DNA: TGTGCCACCCTGAGGGACAACCGGCAGTTCTTC. This chain uses TRBV2 with TRBJ2-1; TRBD1 might be the D (6 bases). Trimming shortened V by 10 bases and J by 12 bases, and 16 bases separated the two germline ends. The CDR3 has 11 amino acids. The germline V gene encodes CDR1 SNHLY and CDR2 FYNNEI.

The rearrangement uses TRBV6-1 and TRBJ1-1, with D perhaps TRBD1 (6 bases). V lost 0 bases to trimming and J lost 3 bases, with 23 bases between them. The CDR3 is 19 residues long. Germline-derived CDR1 and CDR2 are MNHNS and SASEGT. The CDR3 DNA reads as TGTGCCAGCAGTGAAGCCCCACAGGGATTAAGTCGGGAGGACACTGAAGCTTTCTTT. This sequence encodes CASSEAPQGLSREDTEAFF.

The count of this clone is one. The junction differs from germline at one of its ends, possibly a read error. The chain employs TRBV14 and TRBJ1-2; D call uncertain. The germline CDR1 and CDR2 sequences are SGHDN and FVKESK. This CDR3 is 14 amino acids long. In nucleotides, the CDR3 is TGTGCCAGCAGCCAAGATCTTCAGGAGTGGAACAGAGCCTTC. This encodes CASSQDLQEWNRAF.